The subject of this entry is one TCR beta chain. Its specificity is not known. Clones were sequenced by immunoSEQ multiplex PCR, and TCRdb holds only the in-frame ones, with some missing. The sample has tens of thousands of clones, 60% to 80% seen once; the top ten hold approximately 21%. Time point specified: cycle 4 day 1 (C4D1), after less than 7 weeks of nivolumab. All trial patients relapsed after autologous stem cell transplantation. This sample is part of a study of PD-1 blockade in classical Hodgkin lymphoma. The length of the CDR3 is 15 residues. In germline, CDR1 is SEHNR, CDR2 FQNEAQ (reference sequence). Trimming cost V 1 base and J 2 bases, with 11 bases left between them. Study-level points and caveats: Significant TCR diversity gains by C4D1 occurred in CD4+ but not CD8+ cells. Exclusion applied to patients who initiated nivolumab less than 1 year following ASCT.

This TCR came from a human donor with classical Hodgkin lymphoma. This chain uses TRBV7-9 with TRBJ2-5; D remains unclear. The sample was peripheral blood mononuclear cells (PBMCs), taken before the fourth cycle of nivolumab. CDR3 DNA sequence: TGTGCCAGCAGCTTAGAGGGCTACCGTCAAGAGACCCAGTACTTC. It yields the protein CASSLEGYRQETQYF. The variable domain in full, with the rest retrieved from reference TRBV7-9 and TRBJ2-5, is DTGVSQNPRHKITKRGQNVTFRCDPISEHNRLYWYRQTLGQGPEFLTYFQNEAQLEKSRLLSDRFSAERPKGSFSTLEIQRTEQGDSAMYLCASSLEGYRQETQYFGPGTRLLVL.